These 26 T cell receptor beta chains share one sample of origin, sequenced in a study of human T cells and chemical hapten exposure. From the RACE reads, TCRdb called clonotypes with MiXCR, one entry per CDR3 protein. The table has approximately 79,000 distinct CDR3 sequences, 8.6% seen once; the top ten hold over 1.5%. As to time point: healthy volunteer bleed at 6 weeks. Extraction yielded total RNA from whole blood (unfractionated). Specimen: whole blood. Receptors originate from a male donor in good health. Some clones in this sample may be carry-over from other donors' samples.

In DNA, the CDR3 is TGCGCCAGCAGTCCCGGGACTAGCGGGACCGAGCAGTACTTC. Protein product: CASSPGTSGTEQYF. The chain uses TRBV5-1 and TRBJ2-7; TRBD2 aligns across 13 bases. The CDR3 is 14 amino acids. Germline V gene lookup returns CDR1 SGHRS and CDR2 YFSETQ. The trim removed 5 bases at V and 6 bases at J, leaving 5 bases unmatched.

This clonotype was counted between two and nine times. This chain connects TRBV29-1 to TRBJ2-3, with D unresolved. With 1 base removed from V and 6 bases from J, the gap between germline ends came to 11 bases. CDR3 length: 13 residues. Germline V CDR1 and CDR2: SQVTM, ANQGSEA. The DNA of the CDR3 is TGCAGCGTTGAAGTGGTAGAGAGGGATACGCAGTATTTT. Protein: CSVEVVERDTQYF.

The chain has TRBV20-1 and TRBJ1-2, with unresolved D. The CDR3 has 12 residues. Trimming took off 7 bases at V and 4 bases at J, with 13 bases between the two ends. From germline, CDR1 is DFQATT and CDR2 SNEGSKA (reference sequence). The CDR3 protein is CSVKNEGYGYTF. DNA for the CDR3: TGCAGTGTAAAGAATGAGGGCTATGGCTACACCTTC.

The rearrangement links TRBV27 to TRBJ2-5, with D tentatively TRBD1 (5 bases). From germline, CDR1 is MNHEY and CDR2 SMNVEV (reference sequence). The CDR3 is 14 amino acids. Trimming cost V 0 bases and J 5 bases, with 10 bases left between them. CDR3 amino acids: CASSLSAGMETQYF. CDR3 nucleotide sequence: TGTGCCAGCAGTTTATCCGCAGGGATGGAGACCCAGTACTTC.

This clonotype showed up just a few times. This chain uses TRBV5-1 with TRBJ2-3; 7 bases are a match to TRBD1. The CDR3 has 16 residues. V dropped 1 base and J dropped 2; count of bases not matched to a gene: 7. Germline CDR1 and CDR2: SGHRS and YFSETQ. CDR3 coding DNA: TGCGCCAGCAGCTTGCTTGGGGACAGACTCACAGATACGCAGTATTTT. It specifies CASSLLGDRLTDTQYF.

This clonotype appeared a few times. The chain uses TRBV24-1 and TRBJ2-3, with a possible D match to TRBD2 (7 bases). CDR1 and CDR2 (germline): KGHDR, SFDVKD. This CDR3 contains 14 residues. The ends were cut back, 4 bases at V and 7 bases at J, with 14 bases in the middle. The CDR3 nucleotides read TGTGCCACCAGTGAAGAGGGGGGGGCGAATACGCAGTATTTT. Translation gives CATSEEGGANTQYF.

With regard to this clonotype: A much larger clone lies one base from this, so it may be a read error. This chain connects TRBV9 to TRBJ2-3; 9 bases are shared with TRBD2. This CDR3 comprises 15 residues. Germline loops: CDR1 SGDLS, CDR2 YYNGEE. The CDR3: CPSSVVTSGLDTQYF. DNA for the CDR3: TGTCCCAGCAGCGTAGTGACTAGCGGACTTGATACGCAGTATTTT.

This clonotype was recorded many times. This sequence joins TRBV27 and TRBJ2-3; 10 bases match TRBD1. Germline V gene sequence: CDR1 MNHEY, CDR2 SMNVEV (reference sequence). J lost 1 base, V lost 4 bases, and 8 bases had no gene match. This CDR3 is built from 17 residues. In DNA, the CDR3 is TGTGCCAGCAGTTCCCCCATGGGACAGGGGCGCACAGATACGCAGTATTTT. Translating it yields CASSSPMGQGRTDTQYF.

This clonotype was counted at least ten times. The chain is built from TRBV3-1 and TRBJ2-4; TRBD2 matches 12 bases. The CDR3 totals 17 residues. The germline gives CDR1 LGHDT, CDR2 YNNKEL (reference sequence). J lost 6 bases, V lost 6 bases, and 12 bases had no gene match. This CDR3 is CASSRGLAGTRGNIQYF. CDR3 nucleotide sequence: TGTGCCAGCAGTCGAGGACTAGCGGGGACCCGTGGAAACATTCAGTACTTC.

The sample holds one count of this clonotype. The V and J genes are TRBV2 and TRBJ2-1; TRBD2 aligns across 14 bases. The V segment lost 3 bases and the J segment 7 bases; nucleotides outside the gene matches: 29. Germline lookup yields CDR1 SNHLY and CDR2 FYNNEI. This CDR3 spans 24 amino acids. CDR3 protein: CASSEPTTLGPTSGRGWATNEQFF. Written as DNA, the CDR3 is TGTGCCAGCAGTGAGCCTACCACACTGGGACCGACTAGCGGGAGGGGATGGGCGACGAATGAGCAGTTCTTC.

The J gene is TRBJ1-2, the V gene TRBV18; D gene uncertain. The CDR3 covers 13 residues. V gave up 3 bases and J gave up 4 bases, with 9 bases separating them. Germline CDR1 reads KGHSH; CDR2 reads LQKENI. CDR3 loop: CASSPEGLYGYTF. The DNA of the CDR3 is TGTGCCAGCTCACCGGAGGGCCTCTATGGCTACACCTTC.

The rearrangement joins TRBV18 to TRBJ1-1, with TRBD1 identical over 7 bases. J lost 0 bases, V lost 6 bases, and 7 bases had no gene match. CDR1 and CDR2 from the germline V gene are KGHSH and LQKENI. The CDR3 contains 15 residues. Here the CDR3 reads CASSYRQGLNTEAFF. CDR3 in DNA: TGTGCCAGCTCCTACCGACAGGGTCTGAACACTGAAGCTTTCTTT. The full variable domain, in which reference TRBV18 and TRBJ1-1 provide the parts outside the CDR3, is NAGVMQNPRHLVRRRGQEARLRCSPMKGHSHVYWYRQLPEEGLKFMVYLQKENIIDESGMPKERFSAEFPKEGPSILRIQQVVRGDSAAYFCASSYRQGLNTEAFFGQGTRLTVV.

The rearrangement uses TRBV12-3 or TRBV12-4 and TRBJ1-1, with D hard to call. The CDR3 runs to 13 residues. Deletions cut 6 bases from V and 1 base from J, with 9 bases between. CDR3 bases: TGTGCCAGCAGCCCTGGCAGGAACACTGAAGCTTTCTTT. It translates to CASSPGRNTEAFF.

In this sample, this clonotype turned up a few times. The chain combines TRBV12-3 or TRBV12-4 with TRBJ1-2; 8 bases fit TRBD1. V was clipped by 4 bases and J by 0 bases; unmatched bases: 1. The CDR3 is 14 residues long. CDR3 sequence reads: CASSWTGTNYGYTF. The CDR3 coding sequence is TGTGCCAGCAGTTGGACAGGGACTAACTATGGCTACACCTTC.

This clonotype was seen only a few times. The chain uses TRBV9 and TRBJ2-7, with 13 bases aligning to TRBD2. V was pared by 2 bases and J by 1 base, with 0 bases of the junction left unmatched. This CDR3 spans 15 amino acids. Germline assignment: CDR1 SGDLS and CDR2 YYNGEE. This CDR3 reads CASSVGLAGSYEQYF. The CDR3 nucleotides are TGTGCCAGCAGCGTGGGACTAGCGGGATCCTACGAGCAGTACTTC.

This clonotype was picked up a small number of times. This chain links TRBV20-1 with TRBJ2-3; perhaps TRBD2 as D (5 bases). Germline V CDR1 and CDR2: DFQATT, SNEGSKA (reference sequence). Trimming left V 3 bases short and J 3 bases short, with 13 bases between. The CDR3 length is 14 residues. In DNA form, the CDR3 reads TGCAGTGCTAGTGGGCTAGCCCTGACAGATACGCAGTATTTT. Translating it yields CSASGLALTDTQYF.

This clonotype was seen repeatedly, ten times or more. The chain is built from TRBV18 and TRBJ1-2; D not resolved. The CDR3 consists of 15 residues. V was trimmed by 3 bases and J by 2 bases, leaving 13 bases between them. Looked up from germline, CDR1 is KGHSH and CDR2 is LQKENI. The CDR3: CASSPLPDSNYGYTF. DNA for the CDR3: TGTGCCAGCTCACCTCTTCCGGACTCCAACTATGGCTACACCTTC.

This clonotype was counted at least ten times. The V and J genes are TRBV14 and TRBJ1-1; no reliable D call. The CDR3 is 16 residues long. The ends were cut back, 4 bases at V and 1 base at J, with 16 bases in the middle. Germline CDR1 reads SGHDN; CDR2 reads FVKESK. CDR3 nucleotide sequence: TGTGCCAGCAGCCGGCAGTCGAATGCAGCGAACACTGAAGCTTTCTTT. Protein sequence: CASSRQSNAANTEAFF. The complete variable domain, with remaining parts taken from reference TRBV14 and TRBJ1-1, reads EAGVTQFPSHSVIEKGQTVTLRCDPISGHDNLYWYRRVMGKEIKFLLHFVKESKQDESGMPNNRFLAERTGGTYSTLKVQPAELEDSGVYFCASSRQSNAANTEAFFGQGTRLTVV.

A few counts support this clonotype. The chain has TRBV12-3 or TRBV12-4 and TRBJ2-7; TRBD2 agrees at 14 bases. Unmatched junction bases numbered 8, after V lost 4 bases and J lost 3 bases. This CDR3 spans 17 amino acids. The DNA for the CDR3 is TGTGCCAGCAGTTCCGGGACTAGCGGGAGCATAGACTACGAGCAGTACTTC. This codes for CASSSGTSGSIDYEQYF.

The V call is TRBV6-2 or TRBV6-3, the J call TRBJ2-5; TRBD2 agrees at 15 bases. The germline V gene has CDR1 MNHEY and CDR2 SVGEGT. This CDR3 is built from 15 residues. V dropped 4 bases and J dropped 5; count of bases not matched to a gene: 2. The CDR3 nucleotides read TGTGCCAGCAGTTGGACTAGCGGGGGGGCCGAGACCCAGTACTTC. It translates to CASSWTSGGAETQYF.

The chain recombines TRBV20-1 with TRBJ2-1, with D possibly called TRBD1 or TRBD2 (5 bases each). This CDR3 is 16 amino acids long. With 4 bases removed from V and 4 bases from J, the gap between germline ends came to 20 bases. Per the germline V gene, CDR1 is DFQATT and CDR2 is SNEGSKA (reference sequence). Here the CDR3 reads CSATLEGRLPYNEQFF. The DNA for the CDR3 is TGCAGTGCTACCCTAGAGGGACGCCTCCCGTACAATGAGCAGTTCTTC.

Ten or more counts support this clonotype. The CDR3 sequence: CASSPGPQETQYF. The CDR3 coding sequence is TGTGCCAGCAGTCCCGGGCCCCAAGAGACCCAGTACTTC. The chain is built from TRBV5-5 and TRBJ2-5; no definite D call. CDR1 is SGHKS and CDR2 is YYEKEE in the germline V gene (reference sequence). V was trimmed by 5 bases and J by 1 base, leaving 9 bases between them. The CDR3 sequence is 13 residues long.

This rearrangement joins TRBV2 to TRBJ2-2, with D unclear. Trimming left V 4 bases short and J 1 base short, with 7 bases between. The CDR3 is made up of 14 amino acids. Germline V gives CDR1 SNHLY, CDR2 FYNNEI. This CDR3 is CASSGTENTGELFF. CDR3 coding DNA: TGTGCCAGCAGTGGGACGGAGAACACCGGGGAGCTGTTTTTT.

The chain joins TRBV6-6 to TRBJ2-1, with D tentatively TRBD1 (6 bases). Germline CDR1 and CDR2: MNHNY and SVGAGI (reference sequence). V lost 5 bases, J lost 4 bases, and 9 bases lay in between. This CDR3 has 13 amino acids. Written as DNA, the CDR3 is TGTGCCAGCAGTCCTGGACAGTACAATGAGCAGTTCTTC. It is translated as CASSPGQYNEQFF.

The chain couples TRBV6-5 to TRBJ2-7, with 8 bases matching TRBD1. V trimming: 8 bases; J trimming: 3 bases; junction bases outside the gene matches: 0. CDR1 and CDR2 from the germline V gene are MNHEY and SVGAGI. The CDR3 sequence is 11 residues long. DNA for the CDR3: TGTGCCAGCGGACAGGGCTACGAGCAGTACTTC. It codes for CASGQGYEQYF.

This clonotype was seen more than once but under ten times. The J gene is TRBJ2-1, the V gene TRBV20-1, with D maybe TRBD1 (5 bases). The ends were cut back, 5 bases at V and 0 bases at J, with 11 bases in the middle. CDR3 size: 14 residues. Germline V gene lookup returns CDR1 DFQATT and CDR2 SNEGSKA (reference sequence). The CDR3 sequence is CSAVDSPSYNEQFF. The CDR3, as DNA: TGCAGTGCTGTCGACAGTCCCTCCTACAATGAGCAGTTCTTC.